This TCR beta chain was profiled in a study of T-cell reconstitution after alpha-beta-depleted transplantation in children. Findings and limits, study-wide: After one year, T-cell counts and TCRbeta diversity mostly came from new T cells. Several hundred expanded graft clones reportedly gave rise to the alpha-beta T cells present about two months after transplant. There were some patients whose high TCRbeta diversity at day 60 came from surviving recipient T cells and thymic progenitors.

The library targeted TCRbeta and was prepared with unique molecular identifiers. TCRdb re-analysed the PCR reads in MiXCR, keeping a single row per CDR3 protein. The sample carries over 200,000 distinct CDR3 sequences, 11% recorded once. Germline loops: CDR1 MDHEN, CDR2 SYDVKM. The length of the CDR3 is 15 residues. V was pared by 7 bases and J by 5 bases, with 13 bases of the junction left unmatched. Ten or more counts support this clonotype. Its cognate antigen is unknown. This receptor was obtained from a child less than two years old with acute myeloid leukemia, due to receive a stem cell transplant. The specimen was PBMCs, collected before TCRalphabeta/CD19-depleted stem cell transplant. V gene TRBV28 combines with J gene TRBJ2-5, with 7 bases identical to TRBD1. For the CDR3, the DNA is TGTGCCAGCATCCCGGACAGGTCCCAATCGGAGACCCAGTACTTC. This sequence encodes CASIPDRSQSETQYF.